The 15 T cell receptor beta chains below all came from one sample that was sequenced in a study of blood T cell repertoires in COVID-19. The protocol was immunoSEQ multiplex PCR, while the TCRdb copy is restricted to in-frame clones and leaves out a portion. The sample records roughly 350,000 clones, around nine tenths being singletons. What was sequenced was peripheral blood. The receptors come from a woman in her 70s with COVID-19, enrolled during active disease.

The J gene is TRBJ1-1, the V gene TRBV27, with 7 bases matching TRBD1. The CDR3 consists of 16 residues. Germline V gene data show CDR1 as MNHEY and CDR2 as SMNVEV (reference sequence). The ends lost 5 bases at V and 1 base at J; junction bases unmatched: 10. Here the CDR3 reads CASSQQTGRPNTEAFF. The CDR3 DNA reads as TGTGCCAGCAGTCAACAGACAGGGAGACCGAACACTGAAGCTTTCTTT.

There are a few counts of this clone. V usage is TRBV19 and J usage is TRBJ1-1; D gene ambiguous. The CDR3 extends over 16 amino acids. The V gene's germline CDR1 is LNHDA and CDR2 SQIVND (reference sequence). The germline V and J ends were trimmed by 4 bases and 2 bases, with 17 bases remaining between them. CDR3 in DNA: TGTGCCAGTAGTACCCTTAAGTATCTTACAAACACTGAAGCTTTCTTT. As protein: CASSTLKYLTNTEAFF.

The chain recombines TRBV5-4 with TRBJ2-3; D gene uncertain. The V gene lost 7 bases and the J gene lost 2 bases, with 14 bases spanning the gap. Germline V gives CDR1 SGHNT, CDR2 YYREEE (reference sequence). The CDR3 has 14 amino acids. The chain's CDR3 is CASRHQRDTDTQYF. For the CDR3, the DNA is TGTGCCAGCCGACACCAGAGAGACACAGATACGCAGTATTTT.

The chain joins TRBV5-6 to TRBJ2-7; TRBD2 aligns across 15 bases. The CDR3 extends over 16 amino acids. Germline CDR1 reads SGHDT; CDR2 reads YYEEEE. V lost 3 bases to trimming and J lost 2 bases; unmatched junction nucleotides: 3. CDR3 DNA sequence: TGTGCCAGCAGCTGGGGACTAGCGGGGGGCCCCTACGAGCAGTACTTC. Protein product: CASSWGLAGGPYEQYF.

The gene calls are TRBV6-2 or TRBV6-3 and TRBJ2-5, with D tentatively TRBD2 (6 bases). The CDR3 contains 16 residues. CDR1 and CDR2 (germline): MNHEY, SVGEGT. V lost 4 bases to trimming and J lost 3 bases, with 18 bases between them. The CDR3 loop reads CASSSSSVVSEETQYF. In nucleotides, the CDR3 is TGTGCCAGCAGTTCCTCTAGCGTGGTGTCGGAAGAGACCCAGTACTTC.

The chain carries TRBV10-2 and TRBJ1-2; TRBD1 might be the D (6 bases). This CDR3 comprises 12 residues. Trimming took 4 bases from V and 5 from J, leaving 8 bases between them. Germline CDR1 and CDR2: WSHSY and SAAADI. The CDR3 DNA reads TGCGCCAGCAGTGGGCAGGGGTATGGCTACACCTTC. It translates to CASSGQGYGYTF.

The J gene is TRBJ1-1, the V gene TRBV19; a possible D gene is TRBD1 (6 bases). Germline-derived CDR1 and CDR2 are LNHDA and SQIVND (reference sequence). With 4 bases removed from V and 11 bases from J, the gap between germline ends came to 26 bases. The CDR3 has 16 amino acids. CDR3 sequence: CASSSASNLRVGAAFF. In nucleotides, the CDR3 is TGTGCCAGTAGTAGCGCAAGTAATCTTAGGGTGGGGGCTGCTTTCTTT.

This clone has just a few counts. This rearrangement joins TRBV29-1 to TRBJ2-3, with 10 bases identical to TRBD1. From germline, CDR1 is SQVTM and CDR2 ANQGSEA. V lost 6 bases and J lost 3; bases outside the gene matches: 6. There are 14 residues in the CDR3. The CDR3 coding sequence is TGCAGCGTGGAAAGGGACAGGGGAACAGATACGCAGTATTTT. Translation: CSVERDRGTDTQYF.

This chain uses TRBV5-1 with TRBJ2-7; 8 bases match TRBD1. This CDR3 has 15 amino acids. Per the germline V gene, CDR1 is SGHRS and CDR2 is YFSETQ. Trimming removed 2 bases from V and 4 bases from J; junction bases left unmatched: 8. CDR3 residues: CASSFNPGGSYEQYF. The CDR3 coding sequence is TGCGCCAGCAGCTTTAACCCAGGGGGCTCGTACGAGCAGTACTTC.

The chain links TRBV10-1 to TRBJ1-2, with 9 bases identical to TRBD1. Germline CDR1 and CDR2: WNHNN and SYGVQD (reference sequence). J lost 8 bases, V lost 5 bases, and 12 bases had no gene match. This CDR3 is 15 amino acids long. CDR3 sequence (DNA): TGCGCCAGCAGTATTCTACGGGACAGGGATCTGGGCTACACCTTC. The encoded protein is CASSILRDRDLGYTF.

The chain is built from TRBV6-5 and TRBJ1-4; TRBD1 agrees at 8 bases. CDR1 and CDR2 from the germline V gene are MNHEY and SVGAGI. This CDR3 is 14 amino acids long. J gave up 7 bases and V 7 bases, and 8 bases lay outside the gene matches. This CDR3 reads CASTHRGVVEKLFF. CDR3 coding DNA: TGTGCCAGCACTCACAGGGGGGTGGTTGAAAAACTGTTTTTT.

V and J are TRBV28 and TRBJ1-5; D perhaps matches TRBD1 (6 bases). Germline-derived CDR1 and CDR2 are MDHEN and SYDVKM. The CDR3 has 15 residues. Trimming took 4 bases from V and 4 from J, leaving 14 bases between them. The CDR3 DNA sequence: TGTGCCAGCAGTTGGGACACGTCGCCAAATCAGCCCCAGCATTTT. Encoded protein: CASSWDTSPNQPQHF. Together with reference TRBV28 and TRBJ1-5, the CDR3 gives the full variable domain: DVKVTQSSRYLVKRTGEKVFLECVQDMDHENMFWYRQDPGLGLRLIYFSYDVKMKEKGDIPEGYSVSREKKERFSLILESASTNQTSMYLCASSWDTSPNQPQHFGDGTRLSIL.

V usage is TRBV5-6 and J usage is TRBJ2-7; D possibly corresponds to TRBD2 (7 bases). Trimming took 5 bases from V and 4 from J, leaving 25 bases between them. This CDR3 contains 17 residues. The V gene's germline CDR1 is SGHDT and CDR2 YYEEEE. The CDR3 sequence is CASRPRTRGPGSYEQYF. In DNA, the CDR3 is TGTGCCAGCAGACCAAGGACGCGGGGGCCCGGCAGTTACGAGCAGTACTTC. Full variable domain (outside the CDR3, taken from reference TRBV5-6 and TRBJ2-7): DAGVTQSPTHLIKTRGQQVTLRCSPKSGHDTVSWYQQALGQGPQFIFQYYEEEERQRGNFPDRFSGHQFPNYSSELNVNALLLGDSALYLCASRPRTRGPGSYEQYFGPGTRLTVT.

Here the CDR3 DNA reads TGTGCCAGCTCATCGGTCCGGGACAGGGGTGGAGAAGGCTACACCTTC. This translates into CASSSVRDRGGEGYTF. The chain joins TRBV18 to TRBJ1-2; 10 bases match TRBD1. With V trimmed by 5 bases and J by 8 bases, 14 bases remained unmatched. The CDR3 sequence is 16 residues long. Germline V CDR1 and CDR2: KGHSH, LQKENI.

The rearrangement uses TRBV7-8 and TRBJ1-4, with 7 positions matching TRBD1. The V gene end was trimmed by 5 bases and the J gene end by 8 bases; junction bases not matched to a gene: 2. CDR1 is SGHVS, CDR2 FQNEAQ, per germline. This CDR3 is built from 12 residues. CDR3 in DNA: TGTGCCAGCAGCCTGGACAGGGAAAAACTGTTTTTT. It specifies CASSLDREKLFF.